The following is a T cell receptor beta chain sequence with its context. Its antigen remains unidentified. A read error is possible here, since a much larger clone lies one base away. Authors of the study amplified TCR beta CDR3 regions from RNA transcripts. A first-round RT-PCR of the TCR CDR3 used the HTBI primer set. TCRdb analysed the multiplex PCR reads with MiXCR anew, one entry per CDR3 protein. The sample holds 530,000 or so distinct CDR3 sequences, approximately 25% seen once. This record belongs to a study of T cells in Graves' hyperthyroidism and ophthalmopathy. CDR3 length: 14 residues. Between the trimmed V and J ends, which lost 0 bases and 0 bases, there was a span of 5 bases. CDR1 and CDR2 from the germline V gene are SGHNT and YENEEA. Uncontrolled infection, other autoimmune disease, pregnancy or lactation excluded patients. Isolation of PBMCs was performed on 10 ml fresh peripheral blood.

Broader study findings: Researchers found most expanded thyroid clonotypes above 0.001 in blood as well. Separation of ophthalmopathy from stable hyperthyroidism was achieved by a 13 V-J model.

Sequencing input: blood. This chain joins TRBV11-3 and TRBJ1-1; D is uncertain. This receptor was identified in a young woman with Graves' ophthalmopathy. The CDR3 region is CASSLDPMNTEAFF. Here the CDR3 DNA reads TGTGCCAGCAGCTTAGATCCGATGAACACTGAAGCTTTCTTT. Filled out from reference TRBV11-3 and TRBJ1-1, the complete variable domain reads EAGVVQSPRYKIIEKKQPVAFWCNPISGHNTLYWYLQNLGQGPELLIRYENEEAVDDSQLPKDRFSAERLKGVDSTLKIQPAELGDSAVYLCASSLDPMNTEAFFGQGTRLTVV.